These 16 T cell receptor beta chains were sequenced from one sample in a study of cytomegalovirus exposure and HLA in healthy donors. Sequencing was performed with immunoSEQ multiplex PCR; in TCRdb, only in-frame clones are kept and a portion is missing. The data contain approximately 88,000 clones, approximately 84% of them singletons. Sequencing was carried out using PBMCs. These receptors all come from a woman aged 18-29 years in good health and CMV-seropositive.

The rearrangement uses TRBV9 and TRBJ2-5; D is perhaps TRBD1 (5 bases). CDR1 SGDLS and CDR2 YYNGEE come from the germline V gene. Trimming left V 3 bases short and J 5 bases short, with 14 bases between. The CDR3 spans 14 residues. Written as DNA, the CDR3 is TGTGCCAGCAGCGGTCCAGGGATTGGGGAGACCCAGTACTTC. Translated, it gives CASSGPGIGETQYF.

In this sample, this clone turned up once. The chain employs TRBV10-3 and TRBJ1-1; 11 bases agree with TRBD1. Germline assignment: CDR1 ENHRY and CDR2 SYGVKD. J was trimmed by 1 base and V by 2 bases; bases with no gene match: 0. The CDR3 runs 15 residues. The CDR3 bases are TGTGCCATCAGTGAGGGACAGGGGGCGAACACTGAAGCTTTCTTT. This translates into CAISEGQGANTEAFF.

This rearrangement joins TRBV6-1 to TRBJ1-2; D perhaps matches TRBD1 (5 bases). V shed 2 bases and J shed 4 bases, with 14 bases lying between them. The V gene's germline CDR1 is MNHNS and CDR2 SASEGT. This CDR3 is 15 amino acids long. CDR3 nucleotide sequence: TGTGCCAGCAGTGAATCGGGTGGGGGGATCTATGGCTACACCTTC. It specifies CASSESGGGIYGYTF.

This chain's CDR3 is CASSPRSYNEQFF. For the CDR3, the DNA is TGTGCCAGCAGCCCGAGGTCCTACAATGAGCAGTTCTTC. This chain connects TRBV11-3 to TRBJ2-1, with D unresolved. The V end was cut by 5 bases, the J end by 1 base, with 6 bases between. Germline V gives CDR1 SGHNT, CDR2 YENEEA. There are 13 residues in the CDR3.

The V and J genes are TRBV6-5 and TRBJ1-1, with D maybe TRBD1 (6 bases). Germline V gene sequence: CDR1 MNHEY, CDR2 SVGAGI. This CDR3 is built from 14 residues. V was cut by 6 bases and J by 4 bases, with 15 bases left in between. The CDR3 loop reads CASSPGAGGTEAFF. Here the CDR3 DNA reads TGTGCCAGCAGCCCGGGGGCGGGGGGCACTGAAGCTTTCTTT.

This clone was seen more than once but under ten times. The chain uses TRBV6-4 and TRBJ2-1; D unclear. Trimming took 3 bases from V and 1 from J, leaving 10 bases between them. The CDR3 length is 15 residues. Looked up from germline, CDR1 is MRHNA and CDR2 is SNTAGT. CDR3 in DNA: TGTGCCAGCAGTGAGCTGGCTGATTCCTACAATGAGCAGTTCTTC. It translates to CASSELADSYNEQFF.

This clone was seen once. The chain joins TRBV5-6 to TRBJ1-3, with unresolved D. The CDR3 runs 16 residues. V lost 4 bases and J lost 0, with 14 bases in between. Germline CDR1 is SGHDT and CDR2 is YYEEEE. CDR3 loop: CASSLTRISSGNTIYF. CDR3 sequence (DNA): TGTGCCAGCAGCCTGACACGGATAAGCTCTGGAAACACCATATATTTT. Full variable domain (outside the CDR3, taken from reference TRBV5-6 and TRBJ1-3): DAGVTQSPTHLIKTRGQQVTLRCSPKSGHDTVSWYQQALGQGPQFIFQYYEEEERQRGNFPDRFSGHQFPNYSSELNVNALLLGDSALYLCASSLTRISSGNTIYFGEGSWLTVV.

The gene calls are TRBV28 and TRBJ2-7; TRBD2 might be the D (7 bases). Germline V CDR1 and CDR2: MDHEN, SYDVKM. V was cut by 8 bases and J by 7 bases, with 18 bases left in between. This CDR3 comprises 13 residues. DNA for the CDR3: TGTGCCAGCCATAGGGGGGGGAACAGGGAGCAGTACTTC. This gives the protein CASHRGGNREQYF. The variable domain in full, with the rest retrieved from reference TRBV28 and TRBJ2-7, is DVKVTQSSRYLVKRTGEKVFLECVQDMDHENMFWYRQDPGLGLRLIYFSYDVKMKEKGDIPEGYSVSREKKERFSLILESASTNQTSMYLCASHRGGNREQYFGPGTRLTVT.

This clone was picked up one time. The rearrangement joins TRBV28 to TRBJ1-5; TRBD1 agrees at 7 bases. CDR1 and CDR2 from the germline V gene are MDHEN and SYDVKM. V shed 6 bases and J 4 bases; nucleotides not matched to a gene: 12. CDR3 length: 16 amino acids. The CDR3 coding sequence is TGTGCCAGCAGCCGGGACCCGGGACAGCTAAATCAGCCCCAGCATTTT. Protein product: CASSRDPGQLNQPQHF.

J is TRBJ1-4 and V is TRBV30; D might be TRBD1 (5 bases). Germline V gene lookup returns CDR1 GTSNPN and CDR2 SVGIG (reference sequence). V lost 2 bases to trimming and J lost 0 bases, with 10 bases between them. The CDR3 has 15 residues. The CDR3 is CAWSLGGATNEKLFF. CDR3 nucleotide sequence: TGTGCCTGGAGTCTCGGAGGGGCAACTAATGAAAAACTGTTTTTT.

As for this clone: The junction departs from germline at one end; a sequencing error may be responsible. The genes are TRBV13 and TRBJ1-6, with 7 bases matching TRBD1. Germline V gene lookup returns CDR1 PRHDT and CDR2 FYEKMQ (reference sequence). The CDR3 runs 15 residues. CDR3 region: CASSLGTESRRRLHF. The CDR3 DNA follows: TGTGCCAGCAGCCTAGGGACAGAGAGCCGTAGGCGCCTCCACTTT.

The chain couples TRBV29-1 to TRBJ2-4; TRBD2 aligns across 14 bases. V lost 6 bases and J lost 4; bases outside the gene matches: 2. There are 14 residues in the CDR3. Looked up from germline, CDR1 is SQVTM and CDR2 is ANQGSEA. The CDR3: CSVRLAGGKNIQYF. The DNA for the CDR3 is TGCAGCGTAAGACTAGCGGGGGGGAAAAACATTCAGTACTTC.

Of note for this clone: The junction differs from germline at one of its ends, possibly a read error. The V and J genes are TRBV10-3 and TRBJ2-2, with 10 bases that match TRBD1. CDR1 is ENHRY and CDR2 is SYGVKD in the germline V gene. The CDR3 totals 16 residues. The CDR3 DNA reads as TGTGCCATCAGTGATATGGGACAGGGGAACGCCGGGGAGCTGTTTTTT. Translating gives CAISDMGQGNAGELFF.

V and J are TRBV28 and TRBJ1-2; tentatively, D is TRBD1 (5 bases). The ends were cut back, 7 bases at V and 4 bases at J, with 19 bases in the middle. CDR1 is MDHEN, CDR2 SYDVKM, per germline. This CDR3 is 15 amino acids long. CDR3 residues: CASNSMAQGGYGYTF. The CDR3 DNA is TGTGCCAGCAACAGTATGGCCCAGGGAGGCTATGGCTACACCTTC.

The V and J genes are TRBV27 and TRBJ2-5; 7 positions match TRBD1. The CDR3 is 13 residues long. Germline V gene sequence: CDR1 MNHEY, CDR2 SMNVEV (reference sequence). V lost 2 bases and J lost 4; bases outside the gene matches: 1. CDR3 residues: CASSLRGRETQYF. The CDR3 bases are TGTGCCAGCAGTTTAAGGGGGCGAGAGACCCAGTACTTC.

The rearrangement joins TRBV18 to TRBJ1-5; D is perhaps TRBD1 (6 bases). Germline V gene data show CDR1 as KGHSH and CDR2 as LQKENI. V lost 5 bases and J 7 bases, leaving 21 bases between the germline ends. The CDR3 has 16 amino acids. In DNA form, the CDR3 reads TGTGCCAGCTCAGGGGGGGCGCTTGCTTCCGAACAGCCCCAGCATTTT. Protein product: CASSGGALASEQPQHF.